This T cell receptor (beta chain) was captured in a study of T cells in Graves' hyperthyroidism and ophthalmopathy. There were TCR beta CDR3 regions amplified from RNA transcripts. Researchers ran a first-round RT-PCR on the TCR CDR3 using the HTBI primer set. TCRdb itself ran the multiplex PCR reads through MiXCR, one entry per CDR3 protein. The sample holds roughly 300,000 distinct CDR3 sequences, roughly 20% seen once. Study outcomes and limitations: Median prediction lead before ophthalmopathy onset was 6.5 months with the model.

V shed 6 bases and J shed 0 bases, with 10 bases lying between them. This CDR3 has 14 residues. Every diagnosis used clinical symptoms, serum thyroxine and TRAb, thyroid ultrasound and orbital computed tomography. This clonotype was detected ten times or more. Its antigen is unidentified. The chain couples TRBV12-3 or TRBV12-4 to TRBJ2-3, with D possibly being TRBD1 (5 bases). What was sequenced was blood. This sequence originates from a woman aged 50 to 60 with Graves' hyperthyroidism. The DNA of the CDR3 is TGTGCCAGCAGCCGGACAACTAGCACAGATACGCAGTATTTT. As protein: CASSRTTSTDTQYF.